These T cell receptor beta chains were read from a single sample in a study of cytomegalovirus exposure and HLA in healthy donors. Assay used: immunoSEQ multiplex PCR; TCRdb lists only in-frame clones, some missing. Among about 200,000 clones listed, roughly 77% were seen once. The sample comprised PBMCs. The receptors originated from a male donor in good health and CMV-seropositive. CDR3s include the opening cysteine and the closing phenylalanine or tryptophan.

J gene,V gene,CDR3 protein
NA,TRBV27,CASSFRVGTRFYEQYF
TRBJ1-3,TRBV10-3,CAISGGDREQNTIYF
TRBJ2-7,TRBV6-5,CASRGAGGPYEQYF
TRBJ1-6,TRBV7-2,CASSGDRRNSPLHF
TRBJ2-1,TRBV6-1,CASSKGTSGSNEQFF
TRBJ2-7,TRBV30,CAWSVASYEQYF
TRBJ1-5,TRBV5-5,CASSARTGIGQPQHF
TRBJ1-6,TRBV18,CASSPGQSSSYNSPLHF
TRBJ2-1,TRBV7-6,CASSLGGGGINEQFF
TRBJ1-2,TRBV19,CASSSGLRVQDGYTF
TRBJ1-4,TRBV10-1,CASSRDSNEKLFF
TRBJ1-4,TRBV7-9,CASSLEPGSEEKLFF
TRBJ2-1,TRBV2,CASSDSGGGRGNEQFF
TRBJ1-1,TRBV4-3,CASSQDQSGTEAFF
TRBJ2-1,TRBV19,CASRGHSNNEQFF
TRBJ1-2,TRBV28,CASSSRKPGQAEGYTF
TRBJ1-2,TRBV19,CASSIPLRANNYGYTF
TRBJ2-1,TRBV7-2,CASTSNRVSYNEQFF
TRBJ2-5,TRBV15,CATSRYGGYQETQYF
TRBJ1-1,TRBV7-9,CASSLRDRGEAFF
TRBJ2-1,TRBV7-6,CASSPAEYNEQFF
TRBJ2-7,TRBV6-6,CASSWTGEQYF
TRBJ1-2,TRBV28,CASSITGTLSNYGYTF
TRBJ2-2,TRBV9,CASSVGQVEWTGELFF
TRBJ2-7,TRBV27,CASRNRLTYEQYF
TRBJ2-3,TRBV9,CASSVAGRDTQYF
TRBJ1-1,TRBV5-4,CASSLEGAMNTEAFF
TRBJ2-7,TRBV27,CASSSPSRTSVGEQYF
TRBJ1-2,TRBV28,CASSTPAGRGYTF
TRBJ1-6,TRBV9,CASSGGDRVGSPLHF
TRBJ2-3,TRBV21-1,CASSKIPDPRDRGATDTQYF
TRBJ2-3,TRBV6-6,CASSLRGGASTQYF
TRBJ2-5,TRBV11-2,CASSPIWAGQETQYF